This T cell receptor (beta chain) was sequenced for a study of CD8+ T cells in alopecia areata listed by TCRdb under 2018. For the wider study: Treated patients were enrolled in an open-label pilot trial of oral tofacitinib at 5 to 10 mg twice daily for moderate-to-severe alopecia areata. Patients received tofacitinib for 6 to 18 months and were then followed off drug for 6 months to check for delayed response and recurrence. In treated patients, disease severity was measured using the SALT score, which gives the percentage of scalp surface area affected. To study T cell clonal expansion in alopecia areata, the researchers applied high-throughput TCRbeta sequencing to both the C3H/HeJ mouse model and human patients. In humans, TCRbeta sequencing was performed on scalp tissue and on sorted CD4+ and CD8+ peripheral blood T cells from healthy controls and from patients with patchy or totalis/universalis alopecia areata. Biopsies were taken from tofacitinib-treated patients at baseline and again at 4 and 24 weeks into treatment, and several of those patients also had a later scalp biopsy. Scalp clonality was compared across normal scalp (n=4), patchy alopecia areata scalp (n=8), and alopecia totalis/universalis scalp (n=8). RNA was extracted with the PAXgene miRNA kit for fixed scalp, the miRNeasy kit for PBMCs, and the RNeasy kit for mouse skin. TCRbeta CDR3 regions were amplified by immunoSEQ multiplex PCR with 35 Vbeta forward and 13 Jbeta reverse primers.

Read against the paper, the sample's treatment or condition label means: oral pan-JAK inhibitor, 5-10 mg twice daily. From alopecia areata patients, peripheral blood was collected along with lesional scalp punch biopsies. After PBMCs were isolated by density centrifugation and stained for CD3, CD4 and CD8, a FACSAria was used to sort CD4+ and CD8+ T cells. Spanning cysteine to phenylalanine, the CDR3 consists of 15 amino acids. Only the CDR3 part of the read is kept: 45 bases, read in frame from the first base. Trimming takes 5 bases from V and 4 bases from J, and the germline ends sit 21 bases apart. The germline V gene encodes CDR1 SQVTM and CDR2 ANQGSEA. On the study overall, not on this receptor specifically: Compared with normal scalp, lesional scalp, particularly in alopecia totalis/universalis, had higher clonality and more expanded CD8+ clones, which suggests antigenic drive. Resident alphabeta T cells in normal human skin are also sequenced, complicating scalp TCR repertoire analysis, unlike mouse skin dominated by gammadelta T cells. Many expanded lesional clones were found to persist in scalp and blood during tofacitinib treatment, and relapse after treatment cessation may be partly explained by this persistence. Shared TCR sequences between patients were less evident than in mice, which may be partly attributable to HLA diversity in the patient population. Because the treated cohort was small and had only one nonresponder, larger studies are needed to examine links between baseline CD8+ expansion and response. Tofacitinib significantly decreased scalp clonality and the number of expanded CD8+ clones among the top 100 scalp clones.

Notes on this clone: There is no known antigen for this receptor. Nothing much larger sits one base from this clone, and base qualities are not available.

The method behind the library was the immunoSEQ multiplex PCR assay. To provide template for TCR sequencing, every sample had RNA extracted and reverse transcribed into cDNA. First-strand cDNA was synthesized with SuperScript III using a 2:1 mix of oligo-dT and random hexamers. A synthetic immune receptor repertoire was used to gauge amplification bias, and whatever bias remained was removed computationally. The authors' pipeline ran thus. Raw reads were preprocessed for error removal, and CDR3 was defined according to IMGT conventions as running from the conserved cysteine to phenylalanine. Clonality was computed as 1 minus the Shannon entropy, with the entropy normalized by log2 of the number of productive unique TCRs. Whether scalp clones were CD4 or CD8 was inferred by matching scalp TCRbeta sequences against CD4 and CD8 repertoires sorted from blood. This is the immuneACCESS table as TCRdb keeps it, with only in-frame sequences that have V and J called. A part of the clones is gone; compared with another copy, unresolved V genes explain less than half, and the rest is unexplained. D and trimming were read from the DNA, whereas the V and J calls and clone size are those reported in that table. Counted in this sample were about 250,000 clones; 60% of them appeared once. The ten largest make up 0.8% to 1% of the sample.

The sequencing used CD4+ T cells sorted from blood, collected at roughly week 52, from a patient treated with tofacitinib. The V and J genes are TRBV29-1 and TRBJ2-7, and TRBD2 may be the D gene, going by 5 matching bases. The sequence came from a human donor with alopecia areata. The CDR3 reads CSVLGDSLLGYEQYF. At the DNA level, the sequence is TGCAGCGTTCTCGGGGATTCCCTTTTGGGTTACGAGCAGTACTTC.